These 9 T cell receptor beta chains were all obtained from the same sample, sequenced in a study of blood T cell repertoires in COVID-19. Data came from immunoSEQ multiplex PCR; TCRdb stores just in-frame clones and leaves some out. The sample yields over 250,000 clones, roughly 90% seen once. Material: peripheral blood. Receptor source: a man aged 55-75 years who had recovered from COVID-19.

The chain links TRBV19 to TRBJ1-4; 7 bases match TRBD1. CDR1 is LNHDA, CDR2 SQIVND, per germline (reference sequence). The CDR3 contains 14 residues. V was pared by 7 bases and J by 8 bases, with 10 bases of the junction left unmatched. CDR3 bases: TGTGCCAGTAACCCCAGGGGGGCCCGGGAAAAACTGTTTTTT. It specifies CASNPRGAREKLFF.

This chain uses TRBV5-4 with TRBJ2-7, with D possibly matching TRBD2 (7 bases). Trimming took 2 bases from V and 4 from J, leaving 22 bases between them. In germline, CDR1 is SGHNT, CDR2 YYREEE (reference sequence). CDR3 length: 17 amino acids. Here the CDR3 DNA reads TGTGCCAGCAGCTTTGGGCGTTCGGCGGGGGCCAGATACGAGCAGTACTTC. Residues: CASSFGRSAGARYEQYF. The complete variable domain, with remaining parts taken from reference TRBV5-4 and TRBJ2-7, reads ETGVTQSPTHLIKTRGQQVTLRCSSQSGHNTVSWYQQALGQGPQFIFQYYREEENGRGNFPPRFSGLQFPNYSSELNVNALELDDSALYLCASSFGRSAGARYEQYFGPGTRLTVT.

The chain employs TRBV4-1 and TRBJ1-4; no firm D call. In germline, CDR1 is MGHRA, CDR2 YSYEKL. The CDR3 extends over 14 amino acids. Trimming removed 6 bases from V and 6 bases from J, with 14 bases in between. The DNA of the CDR3 is TGCGCCAGCAGGTCTCCGGGAAGGGATGAAAAACTGTTTTTT. Amino acids: CASRSPGRDEKLFF.

This chain links TRBV5-6 with TRBJ2-7; D perhaps matches TRBD1 (6 bases). V lost 4 bases and J 2 bases, leaving 13 bases between the germline ends. The CDR3 runs to 14 residues. CDR1 is SGHDT and CDR2 is YYEEEE in the germline V gene. CDR3 protein: CASSTETGTYEQYF. Here the CDR3 DNA reads TGTGCCAGCAGCACAGAGACAGGTACCTACGAGCAGTACTTC.

The V and J genes are TRBV5-1 and TRBJ1-2, with D possibly TRBD1 on 5 matching bases. Looked up from germline, CDR1 is SGHRS and CDR2 is YFSETQ. The CDR3 consists of 14 residues. Trimming pared 4 bases from V and 6 bases from J, leaving 16 bases between. The DNA of the CDR3 is TGCGCCAGCAGCGTTGGGGGAGGGGAGGATGGCTACACCTTC. Amino acid sequence: CASSVGGGEDGYTF.

The rearrangement links TRBV14 to TRBJ2-2; D uncertain. Germline values: CDR1 SGHDN, CDR2 FVKESK. This CDR3 has 11 amino acids. V was shortened by 6 bases and J by 5 bases, with 4 bases between the two germline ends. Here the CDR3 reads CASRSTGELFF. Written as DNA, the CDR3 is TGTGCCAGCAGATCTACCGGGGAGCTGTTTTTT.

The CDR3 protein is CAWSVPDTRQDLYGYTF. CDR3 coding DNA: TGTGCCTGGAGTGTACCGGACACCAGACAGGACCTATATGGCTACACCTTC. This chain connects TRBV30 to TRBJ1-2, with D possibly matching TRBD1 (6 bases). With 0 bases removed from V and 5 bases from J, the gap between germline ends came to 22 bases. Germline CDR1 and CDR2: GTSNPN and SVGIG (reference sequence). CDR3 length: 17 amino acids. Variable domain in full (rest from reference TRBV30 and TRBJ1-2): SQTIHQWPATLVQPVGSPLSLECTVEGTSNPNLYWYRQAAGRGLQLLFYSVGIGQISSEVPQNLSASRPQDRQFILSSKKLLLSDSGFYLCAWSVPDTRQDLYGYTFGSGTRLTVV.

This chain joins TRBV29-1 and TRBJ1-3; D is possibly TRBD1 (6 bases). Germline values: CDR1 SQVTM, CDR2 ANQGSEA. The CDR3 has 14 residues. CDR3: CGGGERNSGNTIYF. CDR3 nucleotides: TGCGGAGGGGGGGAGCGTAACTCTGGAAACACCATATATTTT.

The chain uses TRBV27 and TRBJ1-5, with D possibly matching TRBD1 (5 bases). Per the germline V gene, CDR1 is MNHEY and CDR2 is SMNVEV (reference sequence). The CDR3 loop spans 15 amino acids. Between the trimmed V and J ends, which lost 8 bases and 0 bases, there was a span of 14 bases. For the CDR3, the DNA is TGTGCCAGCGGTCTCGCTGACAGTAGCAATCAGCCCCAGCATTTT. It encodes CASGLADSSNQPQHF.